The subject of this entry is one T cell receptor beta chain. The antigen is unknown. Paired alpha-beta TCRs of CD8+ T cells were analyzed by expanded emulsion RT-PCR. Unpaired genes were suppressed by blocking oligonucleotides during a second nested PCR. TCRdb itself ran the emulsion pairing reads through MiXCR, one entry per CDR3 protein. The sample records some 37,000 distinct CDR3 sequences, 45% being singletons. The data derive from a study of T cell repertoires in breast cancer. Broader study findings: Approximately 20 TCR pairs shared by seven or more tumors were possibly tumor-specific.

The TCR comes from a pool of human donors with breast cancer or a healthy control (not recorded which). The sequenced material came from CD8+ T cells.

Written as DNA, the CDR3 is TGCAGTGCCGTGAGGGGCTTTACTGAAGCTTTCTTT. It encodes CSAVRGFTEAFF. The chain recombines TRBV20-1 with TRBJ1-1; the D gene is possibly TRBD1 (5 bases). Germline lookup yields CDR1 DFQATT and CDR2 SNEGSKA (reference sequence). V lost 6 bases and J 5 bases, leaving 13 bases between the germline ends. This CDR3 contains 12 residues.